Listed here is a single TCR beta chain. This entry comes from a study of cytomegalovirus exposure and HLA in healthy donors. On the study more broadly: As an earlier analysis found, around 200 million T cells yielded about 120 million unique TCR beta sequences. Most donors, 70% to 85% of approximately 400 genotyped, fell in the Caucasian-associated ancestry cluster. About 80 million unique TCR sequences came from HLA-typed donors in an early release.

V was clipped by 4 bases and J by 5 bases; unmatched bases: 7. CDR1 and CDR2 from the germline V gene are SGDLS and YYNGEE. This CDR3 region has 14 residues. 60 Vbeta and 13 Jbeta primers were used in PCR. Method: immunoSEQ multiplex PCR; TCRdb's copy keeps in-frame clones and lacks some. The repertoire holds some 150,000 clones, with around 80% as singletons. Among the donors, all were healthy bone marrow donors. The chain employs TRBV9 and TRBJ2-7; 9 bases map to TRBD1. Sequenced material: PBMCs. The TCR sequence derives from a boy younger than 10 in good health and CMV-seronegative. CDR3: CASSKGQGVDEQYF. The CDR3 DNA follows: TGTGCCAGCAGCAAGGGACAGGGTGTGGACGAGCAGTACTTC.